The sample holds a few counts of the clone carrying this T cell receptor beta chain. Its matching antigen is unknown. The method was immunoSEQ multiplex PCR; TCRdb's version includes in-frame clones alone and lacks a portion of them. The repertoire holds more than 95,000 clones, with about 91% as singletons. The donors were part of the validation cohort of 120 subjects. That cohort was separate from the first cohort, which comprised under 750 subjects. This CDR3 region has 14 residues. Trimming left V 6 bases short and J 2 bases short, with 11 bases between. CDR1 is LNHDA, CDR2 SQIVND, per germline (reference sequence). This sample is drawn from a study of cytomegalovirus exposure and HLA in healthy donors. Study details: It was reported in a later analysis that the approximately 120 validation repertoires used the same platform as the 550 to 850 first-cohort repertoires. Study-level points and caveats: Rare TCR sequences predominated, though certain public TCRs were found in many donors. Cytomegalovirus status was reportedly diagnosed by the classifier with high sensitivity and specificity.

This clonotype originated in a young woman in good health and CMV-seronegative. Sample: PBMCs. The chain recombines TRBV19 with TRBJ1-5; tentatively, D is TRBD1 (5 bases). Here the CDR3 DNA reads TGTGCCAGTAGAAGAGGGGAGGGCAATCAGCCCCAGCATTTT. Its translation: CASRRGEGNQPQHF.